The sequence of this T cell receptor beta chain was determined in a study of PD-L1 blockade in urothelial cancer. Only in-frame clones appear in the TCRdb table, and some are missing; sequencing was by immunoSEQ multiplex PCR. Among some 79,000 clones listed, around 80% were seen once. The CDR3 runs 15 residues. The V gene's germline CDR1 is MNHEY and CDR2 SVGAGI. V was pared by 6 bases and J by 0 bases, with 12 bases between. This receptor was obtained from a man in his 70s with urothelial cancer. The rearrangement uses TRBV6-5 and TRBJ1-3; D is undetermined. The sample here was PBMCs, taken around atezolizumab (anti-PD-L1) treatment. Written as DNA, the CDR3 is TGTGCCAGCAGCCTGGGCCTCTTCTCTGGAAACACCATATATTTT. It is translated as CASSLGLFSGNTIYF.